This TCR beta chain was identified in a study of beta chain features in type 1 diabetes. Study findings and constraints: Researchers reported that naive, central memory and Treg TCRB repertoires appeared more similar in patients than in healthy donors. Among patients with Type 1 diabetes, TCRB CDR3s were moderately but significantly shorter in every one of the four CD4+ subsets.

As regards this clone: No antigen is known for it.

Investigators reverse transcribed all isolated RNA, so they sequenced expressed TCRB transcripts. Data came from immunoSEQ multiplex PCR; TCRdb stores just in-frame clones and leaves some out. The repertoire consists of approximately 120,000 clones, with around 16% occurring once and the leading ten covering around 2.6%. The V end was cut by 3 bases, the J end by 7 bases, with 9 bases between. The CDR3 runs to 13 residues. Per the germline V gene, CDR1 is KGHSH and CDR2 is LQKENI. This clonotype was obtained from a man aged 18 to 29 with type 1 diabetes. V and J are TRBV18 and TRBJ1-4, with a weak D call TRBD1 (5 bases). Specimen: central memory CD4+ T cells from blood. The DNA of the CDR3 is TGTGCCAGCTCACCCGACAGTGCTGAAAAACTGTTTTTT. Protein: CASSPDSAEKLFF. Drawing the rest from reference TRBV18 and TRBJ1-4, the complete variable domain is NAGVMQNPRHLVRRRGQEARLRCSPMKGHSHVYWYRQLPEEGLKFMVYLQKENIIDESGMPKERFSAEFPKEGPSILRIQQVVRGDSAAYFCASSPDSAEKLFFGSGTQLSVL.